One and the same sample provided the 24 T cell receptor beta chains below, sequenced in a study of T cells in Graves' hyperthyroidism and ophthalmopathy. RNA transcripts gave rise to amplified TCR beta CDR3 regions. First-round RT-PCR of the TCR CDR3 relied on the HTBI primer set. A single record per CDR3 protein comes from TCRdb applying MiXCR to the multiplex PCR reads. The sample includes about 560,000 distinct CDR3 sequences, over 15% of them seen just once. The sample comprised blood. These TCRs come from a woman aged 18 to 35 with Graves' hyperthyroidism.

Many counts were recorded for this clonotype. The V gene is TRBV10-3, the J gene TRBJ2-7; D remains ambiguous. V gave up 6 bases and J gave up 0 bases, with 9 bases separating them. Germline CDR1 is ENHRY and CDR2 is SYGVKD. This CDR3 is built from 13 residues. Written as DNA, the CDR3 is TGTGCCATCAGGGGCGTGGGCTCCTACGAGCAGTACTTC. This sequence encodes CAIRGVGSYEQYF.

There are many counts of this clonotype. The chain employs TRBV10-1 and TRBJ2-5, with D perhaps matching TRBD1 (6 bases). From germline, CDR1 is WNHNN and CDR2 SYGVQD (reference sequence). CDR3 length: 13 amino acids. Deletions cut 7 bases from V and 5 bases from J, with 14 bases between. CDR3: CASTETGRETQYF. DNA of the CDR3: TGCGCCAGCACCGAGACAGGCCGGGAGACCCAGTACTTC.

Note on this clonotype: A much larger clone sits a single nucleotide away, making a read error possible. This chain links TRBV11-2 with TRBJ2-3; unclear D gene. The germline V gene encodes CDR1 SGHAT and CDR2 FQNNGV. Trimming shortened V by 6 bases and J by 5 bases, and 9 bases separated the two germline ends. This CDR3 spans 12 amino acids. CDR3 in DNA: TGTGCCAGCAGGTTAAACATAGATACGCAGTATTTT. Translating it yields CASRLNIDTQYF.

There are many counts of this clonotype. The DNA of the CDR3 is TGTGCCTGGACTAGAGGGAAGAACATTCAGTACTTC. Protein sequence: CAWTRGKNIQYF. V gene TRBV30 combines with J gene TRBJ2-4; tentatively, D is TRBD2 (5 bases). V gave up 4 bases and J gave up 7 bases, with 11 bases separating them. CDR1 is GTSNPN, CDR2 SVGIG, per germline (reference sequence). The CDR3 consists of 12 residues.

In this sample, this clonotype turned up many times. The genes are TRBV12-5 and TRBJ1-1, with TRBD1 as a possible D gene (5 bases). Trimming removed 4 bases from V and 4 bases from J, with 25 bases in between. The CDR3 spans 18 residues. CDR1 is LGHNT, CDR2 FRNRAP, per germline. The CDR3 region is CASGYSGHFRGSGTEAFF. The CDR3 DNA reads TGTGCTAGTGGTTACTCCGGACACTTCCGCGGGTCGGGCACTGAAGCTTTCTTT. Full variable domain (remainder filled in from reference TRBV12-5 and TRBJ1-1): DARVTQTPRHKVTEMGQEVTMRCQPILGHNTVFWYRQTMMQGLELLAYFRNRAPLDDSGMPKDRFSAEMPDATLATLKIQPSEPRDSAVYFCASGYSGHFRGSGTEAFFGQGTRLTVV.

There are many counts of this clonotype. V is TRBV10-3 and J is TRBJ2-1, with 8 positions matching TRBD2. The CDR3 totals 13 residues. V shed 6 bases, J shed 6 bases, and the junction held 4 bases outside the gene matches. Germline values: CDR1 ENHRY, CDR2 SYGVKD. The CDR3 spells CAIRASGFNEQFF. The CDR3 DNA reads as TGTGCCATCAGGGCTAGCGGGTTCAATGAGCAGTTCTTC.

This clonotype was seen many times. V gene TRBV7-8 combines with J gene TRBJ1-1, with D perhaps matching TRBD1 (5 bases). Trimming cost V 5 bases and J 3 bases, with 13 bases left between them. CDR1 and CDR2 from the germline V gene are SGHVS and FQNEAQ. The CDR3 is 14 residues long. The CDR3 bases are TGTGCCAGCAGCCCAGGAGGGGTGGACACTGAAGCTTTCTTT. Protein: CASSPGGVDTEAFF.

This clonotype was seen at least ten times. DNA for the CDR3: TGTGCCATCAGTGATGTTCAGGGAACCGGGGAGCTGTTTTTT. Its protein is CAISDVQGTGELFF. The V call is TRBV10-3, the J call TRBJ2-2; possibly TRBD1 for D (5 bases). This CDR3 region has 14 residues. Trimming left V 3 bases short and J 5 bases short, with 10 bases between. The V gene's germline CDR1 is ENHRY and CDR2 SYGVKD.

V gene TRBV7-3 combines with J gene TRBJ2-5; weak D call: TRBD1 (6 bases). The V and J ends lost 2 bases and 7 bases respectively, with 11 bases between them. The CDR3 is 13 residues long. The germline V gene has CDR1 SGHTA and CDR2 FQGTGA. Here the CDR3 reads CASSLGGPTTQYF. The CDR3 DNA is TGTGCCAGCAGCTTAGGGGGCCCCACGACCCAGTACTTC.

V is TRBV5-1 and J is TRBJ1-2, with 12 bases identical to TRBD1. V trimming: 5 bases; J trimming: 8 bases; junction bases outside the gene matches: 10. From germline, CDR1 is SGHRS and CDR2 YFSETQ. This CDR3 spans 15 amino acids. CDR3 sequence (DNA): TGCGCCAGCAGTTCCCCGGGACAGGGGGCGACCGGCTACACCTTC. It encodes CASSSPGQGATGYTF.

This clonotype appeared many times. This rearrangement joins TRBV6-1 to TRBJ1-6; D is perhaps TRBD1 (5 bases). The V gene lost 0 bases and the J gene lost 8 bases, with 17 bases spanning the gap. The CDR3 runs to 17 residues. Germline loops: CDR1 MNHNS, CDR2 SASEGT. The CDR3: CASSEASSLRDYSPLHF. The CDR3 bases are TGTGCCAGCAGTGAAGCTTCCTCCCTCCGGGACTATTCACCCCTCCACTTT.

This clonotype was observed many times. The chain carries TRBV10-2 and TRBJ1-1; no reliable D call. V lost 0 bases, J lost 4 bases, and 12 bases lay in between. Per germline, CDR1 WSHSY and CDR2 SAAADI. The CDR3 runs 15 residues. The CDR3 bases are TGCGCCAGCAGTGAGTCGAAGTGGGCCGGCACTGAAGCTTTCTTT. This gives the protein CASSESKWAGTEAFF.

About this clonotype: Just one base apart from a much larger clone, this may be a read error. The chain employs TRBV28 and TRBJ2-3; 14 bases are a match to TRBD2. CDR3 length equals 19 residues. Germline V lookup: CDR1 MDHEN, CDR2 SYDVKM. J was trimmed by 6 bases and V by 6 bases; bases with no gene match: 17. The CDR3 here is CASSLVTGTSGGVRDTQYF. CDR3 DNA sequence: TGTGCCAGCAGCCTCGTCACCGGGACTAGCGGGGGTGTTAGGGATACGCAGTATTTT.

The chain joins TRBV5-1 to TRBJ2-2, with D unresolved. V lost 0 bases, J lost 1 base, and 7 bases lay in between. The CDR3 loop spans 15 amino acids. Germline loops: CDR1 SGHRS, CDR2 YFSETQ. CDR3 DNA: TGCGCCAGCAGCTTGGCAGGATGGAACACCGGGGAGCTGTTTTTT. Translated, it gives CASSLAGWNTGELFF.

A note on this clonotype: One junction end does not reproduce the germline sequence, and a read error may be involved. V gene TRBV18 combines with J gene TRBJ2-3; no reliable D call. Germline values: CDR1 KGHSH, CDR2 LQKENI. The CDR3 loop spans 11 amino acids. CDR3 in amino acids: CASSPKDPQYF. In nucleotides, the CDR3 is TGTGCCAGCTCACCAAAAGATCCGCAGTATTTT.

In its sample, this clonotype was seen a few times. The rearrangement links TRBV20-1 to TRBJ2-5, with D perhaps matching TRBD2 (6 bases). The ends were cut back, 7 bases at V and 3 bases at J, with 18 bases in the middle. Germline V gives CDR1 DFQATT, CDR2 SNEGSKA (reference sequence). The CDR3 consists of 14 residues. DNA for the CDR3: TGCAGTGTCTCGCCGGCAATAGCGGAAGAGACCCAGTACTTC. Translation gives CSVSPAIAEETQYF.

This clonotype came up many times. V gene TRBV20-1 combines with J gene TRBJ2-1; no firm D call. V gave up 1 base and J gave up 6 bases, with 7 bases separating them. Germline V gives CDR1 DFQATT, CDR2 SNEGSKA (reference sequence). The CDR3 runs 12 residues. CDR3 bases: TGCAGTGCTAGAGGACTGGGCAATGAGCAGTTCTTC. Translated: CSARGLGNEQFF.

This clonotype was seen many times. The gene calls are TRBV18 and TRBJ2-1; 8 bases are a match to TRBD2. The V gene end was trimmed by 3 bases and the J gene end by 4 bases; junction bases not matched to a gene: 2. Germline V gene data show CDR1 as KGHSH and CDR2 as LQKENI. This CDR3 is built from 14 residues. The CDR3 bases are TGTGCCAGCTCACCCAGCGGGAGTTACAATGAGCAGTTCTTC. This translates into CASSPSGSYNEQFF.

This rearrangement joins TRBV4-2 to TRBJ2-1; 9 nucleotides line up with TRBD1. The CDR3 is made up of 16 amino acids. V shed 2 bases and J 4 bases; nucleotides not matched to a gene: 6. The germline V gene encodes CDR1 LGHNA and CDR2 YNFKEQ. The CDR3, as DNA: TGTGCCAGCAGCCAAAAACCGGGACAGGGATACAATGAGCAGTTCTTC. Protein: CASSQKPGQGYNEQFF.

The chain uses TRBV18 and TRBJ1-6; D gene ambiguous. V shed 6 bases and J shed 7 bases, with 13 bases lying between them. CDR3 length: 14 amino acids. CDR1 and CDR2 (germline): KGHSH, LQKENI. The CDR3 DNA reads as TGTGCCAGCTCCCCTCTACCGTTAAATTCACCCCTCCACTTT. Its translation is CASSPLPLNSPLHF.

This clonotype was counted ten times or more. The V and J genes are TRBV2 and TRBJ1-5; D is undetermined. The CDR3 length is 17 residues. V was shortened by 2 bases and J by 4 bases, with 18 bases between the two germline ends. From germline, CDR1 is SNHLY and CDR2 FYNNEI. CDR3 in amino acids: CASSERPFGRENQPQHF. The CDR3 DNA reads TGTGCCAGCAGTGAAAGGCCTTTCGGGAGGGAGAATCAGCCCCAGCATTTT.

The rearrangement uses TRBV29-1 and TRBJ1-2, with D perhaps matching TRBD1 (5 bases). Deletions cut 0 bases from V and 5 bases from J, with 13 bases between. CDR3 length: 14 residues. CDR1 and CDR2 from the germline V gene are SQVTM and ANQGSEA. CDR3 coding DNA: TGCAGCGTTGAAGATCGCAGGGTGCGATATGGCTACACCTTC. Protein: CSVEDRRVRYGYTF.

The chain recombines TRBV20-1 with TRBJ2-3; D is perhaps TRBD1 or TRBD2 (6 bases each). This CDR3 has 16 amino acids. The ends were cut back, 6 bases at V and 5 bases at J, with 24 bases in the middle. CDR1 and CDR2 from the germline V gene are DFQATT and SNEGSKA (reference sequence). DNA of the CDR3: TGCAGTGCCCCATCCCTAGGGGGGCGGAGGGGAGATACGCAGTATTTT. This translates into CSAPSLGGRRGDTQYF.

The table lists this clonotype with many counts. The CDR3, as DNA: TGTGCCAGCAGTTTAACAGGGGCCCGCCAAGAGACCCAGTACTTC. It is translated as CASSLTGARQETQYF. V is TRBV28 and J is TRBJ2-5, with TRBD1 matching over 7 bases. The V and J ends lost 2 bases and 1 base, in that order; junction bases with no gene match: 4. Germline-derived CDR1 and CDR2 are MDHEN and SYDVKM. This CDR3 has 15 amino acids.